This T cell receptor (beta chain) was recovered during a study of OX40 agonist ivuxolimab in advanced cancers. Overall study context: Three patients responded partially, comprising one with hepatocellular carcinoma and two with cutaneous melanoma.

This table comes from immunoSEQ multiplex PCR, and its TCRdb copy is limited to in-frame clones, with some not included. The sample contains 80,000 or so clones, approximately 90% of which appear only once. This clone was found once. Its antigen is unknown. Study results and limitations: It was not determined which antigens were specifically recognized by the peripheral T cells that had undergone clonal expansion.

The source is an adult with an advanced solid tumor such as melanoma, head and neck, liver or kidney cancer. The material sequenced was CD4+ or CD8+ T cells sorted from blood, taken in a trial of the OX40 agonist ivuxolimab.

CDR3 sequence (DNA): TGTGCCAGCAGCAAGGGGGAGACAGGGAGATTTCACGAGCAGTACTTC. As protein: CASSKGETGRFHEQYF. The V and J genes are TRBV5-4 and TRBJ2-7; 7 bases are shared with TRBD1. Germline CDR1 is SGHNT and CDR2 is YYREEE (reference sequence). V was clipped by 4 bases and J by 5 bases; unmatched bases: 15. The CDR3 covers 16 residues.